Detailed here is one T cell receptor (beta chain). Its antigen is undetermined. These data originate in a study of beta chain features in type 1 diabetes. Study-wide results and limits: Cells expressing TCR highly could be over-represented by cDNA sequencing. Within the patient group, naive, central memory and Treg TCRB repertoires appeared more similar to each other than within healthy donors. In all four CD4+ subsets, TCRB CDR3 length was significantly, moderately reduced in type 1 diabetes.

Every donor provided one heparinised blood draw, which averaged roughly 120 mL. CD45RO/CCR7/CD25/CD127/CD95/CD27 staining was used to isolate CD4+ naive, central memory, regulatory and stem cell-like memory cells by sorting. Germline values: CDR1 SEHNR, CDR2 FQNEAQ (reference sequence). The CDR3 loop spans 15 amino acids. J was trimmed by 6 bases and V by 5 bases; bases with no gene match: 11. The entirety of the isolated RNA underwent reverse transcription, so expressed TCRB transcripts were sequenced. Assay: immunoSEQ multiplex PCR; the TCRdb copy retains only in-frame clones and omits some. Among around 300,000 clones listed, roughly 15% were seen once.

This TCR came from a man between 18 and 29 years old with type 1 diabetes. The chain recombines TRBV7-9 with TRBJ2-7; 9 bases match TRBD1. Sequenced: naive CD4+ T cells from blood. The CDR3 nucleotides are TGTGCCAGCAGCCCCTACCGGGACAGGGTGGCCGAGCAGTACTTC. Amino acid sequence: CASSPYRDRVAEQYF.